Described below is a single TCR beta chain sequence and its context. These data originate in a study of blood T cell repertoires in COVID-19. Some clones are missing from TCRdb's copy, which holds only in-frame ones; the method was immunoSEQ multiplex PCR. The data show a few hundred thousand clones, roughly 87% seen once. Trimming pared 8 bases from V and 2 bases from J, leaving 9 bases between. Germline CDR1 reads MNHNY; CDR2 reads SVGAGI (reference sequence). The CDR3 loop spans 12 amino acids. The material sequenced was peripheral blood. This chain joins TRBV6-6 and TRBJ1-2; the D gene is possibly TRBD1 (6 bases). The sequence came from a woman aged 45-65 years who had recovered from COVID-19. In DNA, the CDR3 is TGTGCCAGCTCTACAGGGAACTATGGCTACACCTTC. Translation gives CASSTGNYGYTF.